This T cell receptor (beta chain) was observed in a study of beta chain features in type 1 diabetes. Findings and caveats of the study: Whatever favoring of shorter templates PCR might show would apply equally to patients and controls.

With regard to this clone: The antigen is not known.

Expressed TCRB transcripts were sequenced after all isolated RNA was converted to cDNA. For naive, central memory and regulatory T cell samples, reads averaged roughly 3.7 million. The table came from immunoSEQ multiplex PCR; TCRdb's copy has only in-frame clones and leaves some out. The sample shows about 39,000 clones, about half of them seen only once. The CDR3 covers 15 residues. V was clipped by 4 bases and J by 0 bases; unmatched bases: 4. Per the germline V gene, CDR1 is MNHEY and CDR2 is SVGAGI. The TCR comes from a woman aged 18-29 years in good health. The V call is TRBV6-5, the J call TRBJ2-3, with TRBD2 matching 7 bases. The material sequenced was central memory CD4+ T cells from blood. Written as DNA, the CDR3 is TGTGCCAGCAGTTCTAGCGGCCTTAGCACAGATACGCAGTATTTT. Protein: CASSSSGLSTDTQYF.